Each of the 22 T cell receptor beta chains below was sequenced from the same sample in a study of CD8 T cells in Susac syndrome. RNA was extracted with the RNeasy kit, and a quantity of about 0.45 to 1 ug was reverse transcribed using random hexamers. A single record per CDR3 protein comes from TCRdb applying MiXCR to the immunoSEQ multiplex PCR reads. The sample contains roughly 110,000 distinct CDR3 sequences, approximately 95% of which appear only once. Sequenced material: CD8+ T cells from PBMCs. The receptors were sampled from a human donor with Susac syndrome.

The J gene is TRBJ1-1, the V gene TRBV27; 7 bases fit TRBD1. The CDR3 consists of 13 residues. Germline V lookup: CDR1 MNHEY, CDR2 SMNVEV (reference sequence). V gave up 3 bases and J gave up 4 bases; unmatched junction bases: 2. The CDR3 protein is CASSFDRATEAFF. The CDR3 nucleotides read TGTGCCAGCAGTTTTGACAGGGCCACTGAAGCTTTCTTT.

The chain is built from TRBV19 and TRBJ1-1, with 8 bases aligning to TRBD1. The CDR3 sequence is 13 residues long. Germline values: CDR1 LNHDA, CDR2 SQIVND (reference sequence). The V segment lost 5 bases and the J segment 7 bases; nucleotides outside the gene matches: 6. CDR3 nucleotides: TGTGCCAGTAGTCTCAGGGGGCCTGGTGAAGCTTTCTTT. It yields the protein CASSLRGPGEAFF. Full variable domain (remainder filled in from reference TRBV19 and TRBJ1-1): DGGITQSPKYLFRKEGQNVTLSCEQNLNHDAMYWYRQDPGQGLRLIYYSQIVNDFQKGDIAEGYSVSREKKESFPLTVTSAQKNPTAFYLCASSLRGPGEAFFGQGTRLTVV.

This chain joins TRBV6-5 and TRBJ1-2; D is perhaps TRBD1 (6 bases). The CDR3 is 13 residues long. Trimming removed 2 bases at V and 4 bases at J, with 8 bases between. Germline values: CDR1 MNHEY, CDR2 SVGAGI. The CDR3 protein is CASSYAGAYGYTF. The CDR3 region has the DNA TGTGCCAGCAGTTACGCAGGGGCCTATGGCTACACCTTC.

The V and J genes are TRBV29-1 and TRBJ2-5; 10 positions agree with TRBD2. V gave up 8 bases and J gave up 2 bases; unmatched junction bases: 11. Germline V CDR1 and CDR2: SQVTM, ANQGSEA. CDR3 length equals 15 residues. CDR3 DNA sequence: TGCAGCTCTAACAGCGGACTAGCGGAACAAGAGACCCAGTACTTC. This gives the protein CSSNSGLAEQETQYF.

The CDR3, as DNA: TGTGCCAGCAGCTCCGGCTTCGGGGATCAGCCCCAGCATTTT. This gives the protein CASSSGFGDQPQHF. The V gene is TRBV7-9, the J gene TRBJ1-5; D is uncertain. The V gene lost 4 bases and the J gene lost 5 bases, with 12 bases spanning the gap. Germline V gene data show CDR1 as SEHNR and CDR2 as FQNEAQ (reference sequence). The CDR3 runs 14 residues.

The V call is TRBV5-1, the J call TRBJ1-1; D uncertain. CDR1 and CDR2 (germline): SGHRS, YFSETQ. Trimming took 0 bases from V and 3 from J, leaving 18 bases between them. The CDR3 has 17 residues. The DNA of the CDR3 is TGCGCCAGCAGCTTGGCCCAGGAAGTTTTGTTTGACACTGAAGCTTTCTTT. Translation: CASSLAQEVLFDTEAFF.

This sequence joins TRBV9 and TRBJ2-7; possibly TRBD1 for D (6 bases). The V end was cut by 2 bases, the J end by 3 bases, with 15 bases between. The CDR3 is made up of 15 amino acids. CDR1 is SGDLS and CDR2 is YYNGEE in the germline V gene. CDR3 in amino acids: CASSVGAGESYEQYF. The CDR3 nucleotides are TGTGCCAGCAGCGTTGGAGCAGGGGAGAGCTACGAGCAGTACTTC. Full variable domain (outside the CDR3, taken from reference TRBV9 and TRBJ2-7): DSGVTQTPKHLITATGQRVTLRCSPRSGDLSVYWYQQSLDQGLQFLIQYYNGEERAKGNILERFSAQQFPDLHSELNLSSLELGDSALYFCASSVGAGESYEQYFGPGTRLTVT.

The rearrangement joins TRBV5-6 to TRBJ1-2; no clear D gene. The CDR3 sequence is 12 residues long. Germline assignment: CDR1 SGHDT and CDR2 YYEEEE. With 6 bases removed from V and 6 bases from J, the gap between germline ends came to 12 bases. The CDR3 is CASKRESDGYTF. CDR3 nucleotides: TGTGCCAGCAAAAGGGAGTCAGATGGCTACACCTTC. Based on the CDR3 plus reference TRBV5-6 and TRBJ1-2, the full variable domain is DAGVTQSPTHLIKTRGQQVTLRCSPKSGHDTVSWYQQALGQGPQFIFQYYEEEERQRGNFPDRFSGHQFPNYSSELNVNALLLGDSALYLCASKRESDGYTFGSGTRLTVV.

The rearrangement links TRBV27 to TRBJ1-6; D possibly corresponds to TRBD1 (5 bases). The CDR3 spans 20 residues. The ends were cut back, 7 bases at V and 0 bases at J, with 25 bases in the middle. Germline values: CDR1 MNHEY, CDR2 SMNVEV (reference sequence). In DNA form, the CDR3 reads TGTGCCAGCACCACGACCCCAGAGGGACGTCGGAGCTCCTATAATTCACCCCTCCACTTT. Amino acid sequence: CASTTTPEGRRSSYNSPLHF.

V gene TRBV7-6 combines with J gene TRBJ1-5; D gene unclear. CDR3 length equals 16 residues. V was shortened by 5 bases and J by 5 bases, with 19 bases between the two germline ends. Germline-derived CDR1 and CDR2 are SGHVS and FNYEAQ. CDR3 in amino acids: CASSPGPGSGYQPQHF. The CDR3 DNA sequence: TGTGCCAGCAGCCCGGGTCCGGGGAGCGGATATCAGCCCCAGCATTTT. Combining the CDR3 with reference TRBV7-6 and TRBJ1-5 gives the whole variable domain GAGVSQSPRYKVTKRGQDVALRCDPISGHVSLYWYRQALGQGPEFLTYFNYEAQQDKSGLPNDRFSAERPEGSISTLTIQRTEQRDSAMYRCASSPGPGSGYQPQHFGDGTRLSIL.

V gene TRBV10-1 combines with J gene TRBJ2-2, with 7 bases fitting TRBD2. CDR3 size: 14 residues. Losses at the gene ends were 6 bases for V and 5 bases for J; bases not matched to a gene: 6. CDR1 WNHNN and CDR2 SYGVQD come from the germline V gene (reference sequence). The CDR3 bases are TGCGCCAGCAGGGAGCGCGGGGGAACCGGGGAGCTGTTTTTT. Its translation: CASRERGGTGELFF.

The chain carries TRBV5-4 and TRBJ2-7, with D possibly being TRBD1 (6 bases). CDR1 and CDR2 (germline): SGHNT, YYREEE (reference sequence). V was clipped by 9 bases and J by 4 bases, with 11 bases between them. The CDR3 is 11 residues long. DNA for the CDR3: TGTGCCACCCAGACAGGATACGAGCAGTACTTC. This gives the protein CATQTGYEQYF.

The chain links TRBV20-1 to TRBJ2-7, with D possibly matching TRBD1 (5 bases). Trimming took 0 bases from V and 3 from J, leaving 9 bases between them. Germline CDR1 DFQATT, CDR2 SNEGSKA (reference sequence). There are 13 residues in the CDR3. The CDR3 DNA reads TGCAGTGCTAGAGAAGGACATCACTACGAGCAGTACTTC. Its translation: CSAREGHHYEQYF.

In this sample, this clonotype turned up a few times. The rearrangement uses TRBV4-3 and TRBJ2-1; 14 bases are shared with TRBD2. This CDR3 region has 16 residues. With V trimmed by 2 bases and J by 9 bases, 6 bases remained unmatched. The germline CDR1 and CDR2 sequences are LGHNA and YSLEER. The CDR3 DNA follows: TGCGCCAGCAGCCAACGACTAGCGGGGGGGCGTATTGAGCAGTTCTTC. Its protein is CASSQRLAGGRIEQFF.

The CDR3 spells CASSQDHRGPGEQFF. For the CDR3, the DNA is TGCGCCAGCAGCCAAGATCACAGGGGGCCGGGTGAGCAGTTCTTC. The J gene is TRBJ2-1, the V gene TRBV4-3, with 9 bases aligning to TRBD1. V shed 0 bases, J shed 9 bases, and the junction held 6 bases outside the gene matches. This CDR3 spans 15 amino acids. Germline loops: CDR1 LGHNA, CDR2 YSLEER.

This sequence joins TRBV4-3 and TRBJ1-5, with D possibly being TRBD1 (5 bases). Germline V lookup: CDR1 LGHNA, CDR2 YSLEER. Trimming took off 0 bases at V and 6 bases at J, with 15 bases between the two ends. The CDR3 spans 16 residues. CDR3 nucleotides: TGCGCCAGCAGCCAAGATTGGGGTAGGGGATTTCAGCCCCAGCATTTT. Translated: CASSQDWGRGFQPQHF.

This clonotype was recorded once. The genes are TRBV5-6 and TRBJ1-1; possibly TRBD1 for D (6 bases). Germline V CDR1 and CDR2: SGHDT, YYEEEE. Trimming removed 4 bases at V and 0 bases at J, with 16 bases between. The CDR3 contains 16 residues. CDR3 amino acids: CASSLGGGVMNTEAFF. The CDR3 DNA reads TGTGCCAGCAGCCTCGGGGGCGGAGTCATGAACACTGAAGCTTTCTTT.

The chain is built from TRBV6-2 or TRBV6-3 and TRBJ1-5; D call uncertain. The CDR3 is 12 residues long. The V end lost 9 bases, the J end lost 0 bases, and 6 bases lay between the germline ends. CDR1 and CDR2 (germline): MNHEY, SVGEGT. CDR3 DNA: TGTGCCAGGTCTGATAGCAATCAGCCCCAGCATTTT. It translates to CARSDSNQPQHF.

The chain joins TRBV14 to TRBJ2-1, with TRBD1 matching 8 bases. After removal of 4 bases from V and 2 bases from J, the junction contained 13 bases not matched to a gene. The germline V gene encodes CDR1 SGHDN and CDR2 FVKESK. This CDR3 region has 18 residues. The CDR3 loop is CASSPHHPDRETYNEQFF. CDR3 DNA sequence: TGTGCCAGCAGCCCCCACCACCCGGACAGGGAAACCTACAATGAGCAGTTCTTC.

This clonotype was found once. The rearrangement uses TRBV5-4 and TRBJ2-5; 8 nucleotides match TRBD2. The V gene's germline CDR1 is SGHNT and CDR2 YYREEE (reference sequence). V shed 2 bases, J shed 4 bases, and the junction held 7 bases outside the gene matches. The CDR3 is 15 residues long. DNA of the CDR3: TGTGCCAGCAGCTTTGAGCGGGGGAGGGTAGAGACCCAGTACTTC. Protein sequence: CASSFERGRVETQYF.

The chain joins TRBV19 to TRBJ1-1; no clear D gene. The length of the CDR3 is 13 residues. The ends were cut back, 3 bases at V and 0 bases at J, with 5 bases in the middle. Germline-derived CDR1 and CDR2 are LNHDA and SQIVND (reference sequence). The CDR3: CASSIAVNTEAFF. CDR3 sequence (DNA): TGTGCCAGTAGTATCGCCGTGAACACTGAAGCTTTCTTT. Combining the CDR3 with reference TRBV19 and TRBJ1-1 gives the whole variable domain DGGITQSPKYLFRKEGQNVTLSCEQNLNHDAMYWYRQDPGQGLRLIYYSQIVNDFQKGDIAEGYSVSREKKESFPLTVTSAQKNPTAFYLCASSIAVNTEAFFGQGTRLTVV.

V usage is TRBV19 and J usage is TRBJ1-5, with 9 positions matching TRBD1. V lost 5 bases, J lost 12 bases, and 17 bases stayed unmatched. The germline V gene has CDR1 LNHDA and CDR2 SQIVND (reference sequence). The CDR3 has 16 amino acids. The CDR3 spells CASSGRTGTGRGGQHF. The CDR3 nucleotides are TGTGCCAGTAGTGGTCGTACCGGGACAGGGAGGGGCGGCCAGCATTTT.